This entry lists 4 T cell receptor beta chains sequenced from one sample in a study of T cell changes during pregnancy in multiple sclerosis. Sequencing used immunoSEQ multiplex PCR; TCRdb keeps in-frame clones, though not all of them. The data show fewer than 50,000 clones, with around 90% seen just once and around 0.63% held by the top ten. The input for sequencing was CD4+ T cells from peripheral blood mononuclear cells, taken in the first trimester of pregnancy. All receptors come from a female donor with multiple sclerosis, enrolled in a pregnancy study.

The chain recombines TRBV4-2 with TRBJ2-5; D is unclear. CDR3 length: 14 amino acids. The germline V and J ends were trimmed by 0 bases and 1 base, with 6 bases remaining between them. Germline lookup yields CDR1 LGHNA and CDR2 YNFKEQ. For the CDR3, the DNA is TGTGCCAGCAGCCAAGACAGATCCCAAGAGACCCAGTACTTC. This gives the protein CASSQDRSQETQYF.

The J gene is TRBJ2-1, the V gene TRBV7-9, with TRBD2 matching over 7 bases. This CDR3 is 14 amino acids long. With V trimmed by 5 bases and J by 6 bases, 7 bases remained unmatched. CDR1 is SEHNR, CDR2 FQNEAQ, per germline (reference sequence). CDR3 sequence: CASSVSGTTNEQFF. CDR3 sequence (DNA): TGTGCCAGCAGCGTTTCCGGGACTACCAATGAGCAGTTCTTC.

The chain is built from TRBV7-6 and TRBJ2-1; tentatively, D is TRBD2 (5 bases). The CDR3 totals 13 residues. From germline, CDR1 is SGHVS and CDR2 FNYEAQ. Trimming removed 2 bases from V and 10 bases from J, with 12 bases in between. The CDR3 loop reads CASSLFLSGEQFF. Written as DNA, the CDR3 is TGTGCCAGCAGCTTATTCCTCTCGGGGGAGCAGTTCTTC.

The chain couples TRBV28 to TRBJ2-7; D is ambiguous. This CDR3 comprises 10 residues. V was pared by 8 bases and J by 5 bases, with 7 bases between. CDR1 and CDR2 from the germline V gene are MDHEN and SYDVKM. CDR3 nucleotide sequence: TGTGCCAGCGCGTACCACGAGCAGTACTTC. Its protein product is CASAYHEQYF.